Listed below are T cell receptor beta chains from one sample, sequenced in a study of OX40 agonist ivuxolimab in advanced cancers. Generated by immunoSEQ multiplex PCR, the TCRdb table keeps only in-frame clones and is missing some. The repertoire holds 100,000 or so clones, with 90% as singletons. Sample: CD4+ or CD8+ T cells sorted from blood, taken in a trial of the OX40 agonist ivuxolimab. These receptors came from an adult with an advanced solid tumor such as melanoma, head and neck, liver or kidney cancer. The CDR3 runs from the conserved cysteine through the conserved F or W. A D gene is named only where the DNA matches it firmly. Where a row states a size, it is once, few, many or the class of an expanded clone; other rows omit it.

d_call,v_call,j_call,clone_size,cdr3_nt,cdr3_aa
TRBD1,TRBV11-2,TRBJ2-7,-,TGTGCCAGCAGCCTTGACAGGGGGACCTACGAGCAGTACTTC,CASSLDRGTYEQYF
TRBD2,TRBV5-5,TRBJ2-1,-,TGTGCCAGCAGCCCCACTAGCGGGAGGGCCCAATACAATGAGCAGTTCTTC,CASSPTSGRAQYNEQFF
-,TRBV6-4,TRBJ1-1,few,TGTGCCAGCAGTCCACAGGGTTTCGGGGGCGAAGCTTTCTTT,CASSPQGFGGEAFF
TRBD1,TRBV7-8,TRBJ2-3,-,TGTGCCAGCAGCTTAGGGGACAGGGGTTTCACAGATACGCAGTATTTT,CASSLGDRGFTDTQYF
-,TRBV7-8,TRBJ2-3,-,TGTGCCAGCAGCTTTGTCGCGGGAACGCAGTATTTT,CASSFVAGTQYF
-,TRBV5-1,TRBJ2-3,-,TGCGCCAGCAGCTTGGGGGCTCGCACAGATACGCAGTATTTT,CASSLGARTDTQYF
-,TRBV28,TRBJ2-5,-,TGTGCCAGCAGTTGGGCCGGGGGGCTAAAAGGAGAGACCCAGTACTTC,CASSWAGGLKGETQYF
TRBD2,TRBV5-5,TRBJ2-7,-,TGTGCCAGCACCCCGGGGGGGCTACCGACTGGGGAGCAGTACTTC,CASTPGGLPTGEQYF
-,TRBV29-1,TRBJ2-7,-,TGCAGCGTTCGACAGTTCGAGGGAACCTACGAGCAGTACTTC,CSVRQFEGTYEQYF
TRBD2,TRBV5-1,TRBJ2-3,-,TGCGCCAGCAGCTTAACCGGGACTAGTGGCACAGATACGCAGTATTTT,CASSLTGTSGTDTQYF
TRBD1,TRBV6-1,TRBJ1-2,-,TGTGCCAGCAGCGAGCGGACAGGATCTGGCTACACCTTC,CASSERTGSGYTF
-,TRBV6-5,TRBJ1-5,once,TGTGCCAGCAGCTTAGACGGTTATAGCAATCAGCCCCAGCATTTT,CASSLDGYSNQPQHF
-,TRBV11-2,TRBJ1-3,-,TGTGCCAGCAGGACCGGGACACGAACAAACACCATATATTTT,CASRTGTRTNTIYF
-,TRBV7-9,TRBJ2-3,-,TGTGCCAGCAGCTTAGTATGGGGTACGCAGTATTTT,CASSLVWGTQYF
-,TRBV7-2,TRBJ1-2,-,TGTGCCAGCAGCCATGGGACCAGGCTCTACACCTTC,CASSHGTRLYTF
-,TRBV7-3,TRBJ2-3,-,TGTGCCAGCAGTAATAGCACAGATACGCAGTATTTT,CASSNSTDTQYF
TRBD2,TRBV11-2,TRBJ2-1,once,TGTGCCAGCAGTTTAGCGGGAGTTTACAATGAGCAGTTCTTC,CASSLAGVYNEQFF
TRBD1,TRBV6-6,TRBJ2-1,-,TGTGCCAGCAGTGGAACACAGGGGACTGAGCAGTTCTTC,CASSGTQGTEQFF
-,TRBV2,TRBJ2-2,few,TGTGCCAGCACTAGCGTGGCCGGGGAGCTGTTTTTT,CASTSVAGELFF
TRBD1,TRBV7-2,TRBJ2-7,-,TGTGCCAGCAGCAGGACAGGGGAGCAGTACTTC,CASSRTGEQYF
TRBD2,TRBV11-3,TRBJ2-1,-,TGTGCCAGCAGCTTTACTAGCGGGAGTAATGAGCAGTTCTTC,CASSFTSGSNEQFF
TRBD1,TRBV27,TRBJ2-6,-,TGTGCCAGCAGAAGGGGACAGGGGGCTGGTGGGGCCAACGTCCTGACTTTC,CASRRGQGAGGANVLTF
TRBD1,TRBV5-4,TRBJ2-7,-,TGTGCCAGCAGCTTGGCCGCAGGGGGCCGAAACCGCTACGAGCAGTACTTC,CASSLAAGGRNRYEQYF
-,TRBV6-5,TRBJ2-1,-,TGTGCCAGCAGTCCCCTTTTATTTCCCGATCCGTTCTTC,CASSPLLFPDPFF
-,TRBV28,TRBJ2-7,once,TGTGCCAGCAGTCCGACCTCCTCGTTGAAGGAGCAGTACTTC,CASSPTSSLKEQYF
TRBD2,TRBV28,TRBJ2-3,few,TGTGCCAGCAGTTTAGGGTCTAGCGGGGGGGGACCTAGCACAGATACGCAGTATTTT,CASSLGSSGGGPSTDTQYF
TRBD1,TRBV5-1,TRBJ1-2,-,TGCGCCAGCAGCTTGAACCCGGGACAGGGGGCGGAGGGCTACACCTTC,CASSLNPGQGAEGYTF
TRBD2,TRBV7-2,TRBJ2-1,-,TGTGCCAGCAGGTATACTAGCGGGGTTCGGGGTGAGCAGTTCTTC,CASRYTSGVRGEQFF
TRBD2,TRBV6-6,TRBJ2-7,once,TGTGCCAGCAGTCCGCCGGGTAGCGGGAGGGCCGAGCAGTACTTC,CASSPPGSGRAEQYF
TRBD1,TRBV5-4,TRBJ2-5,once,TGTGCCAGCAGCCCGGGACAGGGTGAGACCCAGTACTTC,CASSPGQGETQYF
-,TRBV30,TRBJ1-1,-,TGTGCCTGGAGTGATACTCGCATGGCTTTCTTT,CAWSDTRMAFF
TRBD2,TRBV5-8,TRBJ2-5,-,TGTGCCAGCAGCTTGCGACTAGCGGGAGGGGAGACCCAGTACTTC,CASSLRLAGGETQYF
TRBD2,TRBV7-6,TRBJ2-2,-,TGTGCCAGCAGCCCGGCCGGGACTAGCGGGAGCGGTACCGGGGAGCTGTTTTTT,CASSPAGTSGSGTGELFF
TRBD2,TRBV28,TRBJ2-7,-,TGTGCCAGCGCTGTGAGGCTAGCGGCGCCCTACGAGCAGTACTTC,CASAVRLAAPYEQYF
-,TRBV10-3,TRBJ2-5,-,TGTGCCATCACCCCGGGAAGCCAAGAGACCCAGTACTTC,CAITPGSQETQYF
-,TRBV28,TRBJ2-7,-,TGTGCCAGCGGCCGGAAGGCCGGTTACGAGCAGTACTTC,CASGRKAGYEQYF
TRBD2,TRBV5-1,TRBJ2-7,-,TGCGCCAGCAGCTTATTAGCGGGAAGCTCCTACGAGCAGTACTTC,CASSLLAGSSYEQYF
-,TRBV7-2,TRBJ2-3,-,TGTGCCAGCACCTTGGACTACCGAACAGATACGCAGTATTTT,CASTLDYRTDTQYF
-,TRBV28,TRBJ1-5,-,TGTGCCAGCAGCCCCAATCAGCCCCAGCATTTT,CASSPNQPQHF
TRBD2,TRBV19,TRBJ2-2,-,TGTGCCAGTAGTATTAGCGGGAGGCGCACCGGGGAGCTGTTTTTT,CASSISGRRTGELFF
TRBD2,TRBV28,TRBJ2-7,-,TGTGCCAGCAGGGAGCGGGAGGGCCCCTACGAGCAGTACTTC,CASREREGPYEQYF
-,TRBV5-8,TRBJ2-2,once,TGTGCCAGCAGCTCCCTCTCGACTAGGACTCGGACCGGGGAGCTGTTTTTT,CASSSLSTRTRTGELFF
TRBD1,TRBV2,TRBJ1-5,-,TGTGCCAGCAGTGGGACAGGGGGGAGCAATCAGCCCCAGCATTTT,CASSGTGGSNQPQHF